Sequencing of this TCR beta chain was carried out in a study of OX40 agonist ivuxolimab in advanced cancers. Overall study: Having had anti-PD-1, anti-PD-L1 or anti-CTLA-4 therapy before was allowed, and approximately 40% had some.

To note about this clone: Its antigen remains unidentified.

Sequenced by immunoSEQ multiplex PCR; TCRdb stores in-frame clones only, minus some. Here the sample spans roughly 63,000 clones, 86% being singletons. Notes on the study in general: No determination was made of the antigen specificity of the expanded peripheral T cells. At doses 0.1 to 3.0 mg/kg, CD4+ and CD8+ clones expanded.

V shed 1 base, J shed 10 bases, and the junction held 7 bases outside the gene matches. Germline V CDR1 and CDR2: KGHSH, LQKENI. CDR3 size: 14 residues. This clonotype was sampled from an adult with an advanced solid tumor such as melanoma, head and neck, liver or kidney cancer. Sequenced material: CD4+ or CD8+ T cells sorted from blood, taken in a trial of the OX40 agonist ivuxolimab. The rearrangement links TRBV18 to TRBJ1-1; 9 positions match TRBD1. The CDR3 region is CASSPQGTGKGAFF. CDR3 in DNA: TGTGCCAGCTCACCACAGGGGACAGGGAAGGGAGCTTTCTTT.